The 12 T cell receptor beta chains given below trace back to one sample, sequenced in a study of T cell changes during pregnancy in multiple sclerosis. Only in-frame clones appear in the TCRdb table, and some are missing; sequencing was by immunoSEQ multiplex PCR. The repertoire includes roughly 110,000 clones, around nine tenths of them detected once, and approximately 1.4% sits in the top ten. The input for sequencing was peripheral blood, taken in the third trimester of pregnancy. Source of these receptors: a female donor with multiple sclerosis, enrolled in a pregnancy study.

The chain links TRBV5-6 to TRBJ2-5; D is unclear. The germline V gene has CDR1 SGHDT and CDR2 YYEEEE. The V end lost 1 base, the J end lost 0 bases, and 10 bases lay between the germline ends. The CDR3 is 15 amino acids. The CDR3 here is CASSLSTDYQETQYF. The CDR3 region has the DNA TGTGCCAGCAGCTTGAGCACTGATTACCAAGAGACCCAGTACTTC.

The chain recombines TRBV5-4 with TRBJ2-7, with D tentatively TRBD2 (6 bases). The germline gives CDR1 SGHNT, CDR2 YYREEE (reference sequence). The CDR3 has 15 amino acids. V dropped 1 base and J dropped 3 bases, with 14 bases sitting between them. The CDR3 spells CASSLRIAGNYEQYF. CDR3 in DNA: TGTGCCAGCAGCTTGAGGATTGCGGGAAACTACGAGCAGTACTTC.

The chain recombines TRBV27 with TRBJ2-7; no reliable D call. This CDR3 has 16 residues. CDR1 and CDR2 from the germline V gene are MNHEY and SMNVEV (reference sequence). Trimming shortened V by 5 bases and J by 2 bases, and 19 bases separated the two germline ends. CDR3 protein: CASSPTALQATYEQYF. CDR3 in DNA: TGTGCCAGCAGTCCTACGGCCCTACAAGCGACCTACGAGCAGTACTTC.

V usage is TRBV7-9 and J usage is TRBJ1-4; D may be TRBD1 (6 bases). Trimming removed 2 bases from V and 4 bases from J, with 14 bases in between. Germline CDR1 and CDR2: SEHNR and FQNEAQ (reference sequence). The CDR3 has 16 amino acids. This CDR3 is CASSLRPTGNNEKLFF. In DNA, the CDR3 is TGTGCCAGCAGCTTAAGACCGACAGGAAATAATGAAAAACTGTTTTTT.

The V call is TRBV30, the J call TRBJ1-1, with D hard to call. Trimming shortened V by 3 bases and J by 7 bases, and 12 bases separated the two germline ends. The CDR3 has 12 residues. Germline V gene lookup returns CDR1 GTSNPN and CDR2 SVGIG (reference sequence). CDR3 DNA: TGTGCCTGGAGCCCCCGAGGAGGTGAAGCTTTCTTT. Its translation is CAWSPRGGEAFF.

The chain links TRBV11-2 to TRBJ2-5; 7 bases match TRBD2. The CDR3 totals 15 residues. J was trimmed by 5 bases and V by 1 base; bases with no gene match: 7. Germline loops: CDR1 SGHAT, CDR2 FQNNGV. The CDR3 sequence: CASSLGGGPRETQYF. The CDR3 nucleotides read TGTGCCAGCAGCTTAGGGGGAGGGCCGAGGGAGACCCAGTACTTC. The variable domain in full, completed from reference TRBV11-2 and TRBJ2-5, reads EAGVAQSPRYKIIEKRQSVAFWCNPISGHATLYWYQQILGQGPKLLIQFQNNGVVDDSQLPKDRFSAERLKGVDSTLKIQPAKLEDSAVYLCASSLGGGPRETQYFGPGTRLLVL.

The chain recombines TRBV6-1 with TRBJ2-4; D call uncertain. Germline V CDR1 and CDR2: MNHNS, SASEGT. The CDR3 spans 12 residues. The V and J ends lost 4 bases and 9 bases respectively, with 10 bases between them. The CDR3 loop is CASSGSGVIQYF. CDR3 DNA: TGTGCCAGCAGTGGATCTGGAGTCATTCAGTACTTC.

The chain recombines TRBV6-1 with TRBJ2-7, with a possible D match to TRBD2 (5 bases). Germline V gives CDR1 MNHNS, CDR2 SASEGT. The CDR3 consists of 13 residues. V was cut by 4 bases and J by 0 bases, with 7 bases left in between. This CDR3 reads CASSAGNSYEQYF. The CDR3 region has the DNA TGTGCCAGCAGTGCCGGGAACTCCTACGAGCAGTACTTC.

The chain combines TRBV5-5 with TRBJ1-1; TRBD1 agrees at 8 bases. Germline lookup yields CDR1 SGHKS and CDR2 YYEKEE (reference sequence). The CDR3 is 14 amino acids. The ends lost 4 bases at V and 5 bases at J; junction bases unmatched: 7. The CDR3 loop reads CASSPTGERTEAFF. DNA of the CDR3: TGTGCCAGCAGCCCGACAGGGGAACGGACTGAAGCTTTCTTT.

V usage is TRBV9 and J usage is TRBJ2-7; the D gene is possibly TRBD1 (6 bases). V was shortened by 0 bases and J by 2 bases, with 12 bases between the two germline ends. The CDR3 spans 15 residues. Germline CDR1 reads SGDLS; CDR2 reads YYNGEE. CDR3 amino acids: CASSVGGRGTYEQYF. CDR3 DNA: TGTGCCAGCAGCGTAGGGGGCAGGGGTACCTACGAGCAGTACTTC.

This chain connects TRBV18 to TRBJ1-1, with D possibly matching TRBD1 (6 bases). Germline values: CDR1 KGHSH, CDR2 LQKENI. The CDR3 runs 15 residues. The V and J ends lost 2 bases and 1 base respectively, with 11 bases between them. The DNA of the CDR3 is TGTGCCAGCTCACCAGGTGGGGGCCAGAACACTGAAGCTTTCTTT. Translation: CASSPGGGQNTEAFF. The full variable domain, with the rest looked up from reference TRBV18 and TRBJ1-1, is NAGVMQNPRHLVRRRGQEARLRCSPMKGHSHVYWYRQLPEEGLKFMVYLQKENIIDESGMPKERFSAEFPKEGPSILRIQQVVRGDSAAYFCASSPGGGQNTEAFFGQGTRLTVV.

The chain links TRBV28 to TRBJ2-5; a possible D gene is TRBD2 (5 bases). CDR1 and CDR2 (germline): MDHEN, SYDVKM. Trimming shortened V by 6 bases and J by 2 bases, and 13 bases separated the two germline ends. The CDR3 is made up of 14 amino acids. CDR3 bases: TGTGCCAGCAGGGGAGTTCCAAGGCAAGAGACCCAGTACTTC. Translation gives CASRGVPRQETQYF.